The next 5 T cell receptor beta chains were all read from a single sample in a study of T-cell memory formation after mild COVID-19. From the 5' RACE reads, TCRdb called clonotypes with MiXCR, one entry per CDR3 protein. In the table there are some 250,000 distinct CDR3 sequences, 9.4% of which are singletons. Sequencing was carried out using PBMCs or a T cell subset sorted from them (not recorded which). The receptor set was obtained from a man younger than 35 who had mild COVID-19 (a few samples of this study predate the infection). Cell type and time point are not known.

This clonotype appeared a few times. The V call is TRBV5-4, the J call TRBJ2-1; 11 positions match TRBD2. The trim removed 4 bases at V and 5 bases at J, leaving 8 bases unmatched. The CDR3 has 16 amino acids. The germline CDR1 and CDR2 sequences are SGHNT and YYREEE (reference sequence). This chain's CDR3 is CASSTPTSGEDNEQFF. The CDR3 DNA is TGTGCCAGCAGCACCCCGACTAGCGGGGAAGACAATGAGCAGTTCTTC. Full variable domain (remainder filled in from reference TRBV5-4 and TRBJ2-1): ETGVTQSPTHLIKTRGQQVTLRCSSQSGHNTVSWYQQALGQGPQFIFQYYREEENGRGNFPPRFSGLQFPNYSSELNVNALELDDSALYLCASSTPTSGEDNEQFFGPGTRLTVL.

This clonotype has at least ten counts. V and J are TRBV23-1 and TRBJ2-5; D uncertain. TRBV23-1 is annotated as an ORF whose role is uncertain. CDR3 size: 12 residues. V lost 4 bases, J lost 3 bases, and 6 bases lay in between. The CDR3 reads CASSLSEETQYF. CDR3 nucleotides: TGCGCCAGCAGTCTGTCGGAAGAGACCCAGTACTTC.

This clonotype has a count of ten or more. CDR3 in DNA: TGTGCCAGCAGTATAGACACCAGCTCCTACAATGAGCAGTTCTTC. Translated: CASSIDTSSYNEQFF. The V gene is TRBV12-3 or TRBV12-4, the J gene TRBJ2-1; D remains unclear. The length of the CDR3 is 15 residues. Trimming removed 5 bases at V and 0 bases at J, with 11 bases between.

This clonotype has only a few counts. The chain recombines TRBV29-1 with TRBJ1-4, with 7 bases lining up with TRBD1. CDR1 and CDR2 (germline): SQVTM, ANQGSEA. CDR3 length: 12 amino acids. Trimming removed 7 bases from V and 5 bases from J; junction bases left unmatched: 4. The CDR3 region has the DNA TGCAGCGGGGGGACAGACAATGAAAAACTGTTTTTT. This sequence encodes CSGGTDNEKLFF.

This clonotype was seen many times. The chain employs TRBV7-2 and TRBJ2-2, with D tentatively TRBD2 (6 bases). The CDR3 length is 15 residues. The V end lost 6 bases, the J end lost 3 bases, and 14 bases lay between the germline ends. The germline V gene has CDR1 SGHTA and CDR2 FQGNSA. CDR3 protein: CASRVLSGDTGELFF. The CDR3 DNA is TGTGCCAGCAGAGTACTTAGCGGAGACACCGGGGAGCTGTTTTTT.